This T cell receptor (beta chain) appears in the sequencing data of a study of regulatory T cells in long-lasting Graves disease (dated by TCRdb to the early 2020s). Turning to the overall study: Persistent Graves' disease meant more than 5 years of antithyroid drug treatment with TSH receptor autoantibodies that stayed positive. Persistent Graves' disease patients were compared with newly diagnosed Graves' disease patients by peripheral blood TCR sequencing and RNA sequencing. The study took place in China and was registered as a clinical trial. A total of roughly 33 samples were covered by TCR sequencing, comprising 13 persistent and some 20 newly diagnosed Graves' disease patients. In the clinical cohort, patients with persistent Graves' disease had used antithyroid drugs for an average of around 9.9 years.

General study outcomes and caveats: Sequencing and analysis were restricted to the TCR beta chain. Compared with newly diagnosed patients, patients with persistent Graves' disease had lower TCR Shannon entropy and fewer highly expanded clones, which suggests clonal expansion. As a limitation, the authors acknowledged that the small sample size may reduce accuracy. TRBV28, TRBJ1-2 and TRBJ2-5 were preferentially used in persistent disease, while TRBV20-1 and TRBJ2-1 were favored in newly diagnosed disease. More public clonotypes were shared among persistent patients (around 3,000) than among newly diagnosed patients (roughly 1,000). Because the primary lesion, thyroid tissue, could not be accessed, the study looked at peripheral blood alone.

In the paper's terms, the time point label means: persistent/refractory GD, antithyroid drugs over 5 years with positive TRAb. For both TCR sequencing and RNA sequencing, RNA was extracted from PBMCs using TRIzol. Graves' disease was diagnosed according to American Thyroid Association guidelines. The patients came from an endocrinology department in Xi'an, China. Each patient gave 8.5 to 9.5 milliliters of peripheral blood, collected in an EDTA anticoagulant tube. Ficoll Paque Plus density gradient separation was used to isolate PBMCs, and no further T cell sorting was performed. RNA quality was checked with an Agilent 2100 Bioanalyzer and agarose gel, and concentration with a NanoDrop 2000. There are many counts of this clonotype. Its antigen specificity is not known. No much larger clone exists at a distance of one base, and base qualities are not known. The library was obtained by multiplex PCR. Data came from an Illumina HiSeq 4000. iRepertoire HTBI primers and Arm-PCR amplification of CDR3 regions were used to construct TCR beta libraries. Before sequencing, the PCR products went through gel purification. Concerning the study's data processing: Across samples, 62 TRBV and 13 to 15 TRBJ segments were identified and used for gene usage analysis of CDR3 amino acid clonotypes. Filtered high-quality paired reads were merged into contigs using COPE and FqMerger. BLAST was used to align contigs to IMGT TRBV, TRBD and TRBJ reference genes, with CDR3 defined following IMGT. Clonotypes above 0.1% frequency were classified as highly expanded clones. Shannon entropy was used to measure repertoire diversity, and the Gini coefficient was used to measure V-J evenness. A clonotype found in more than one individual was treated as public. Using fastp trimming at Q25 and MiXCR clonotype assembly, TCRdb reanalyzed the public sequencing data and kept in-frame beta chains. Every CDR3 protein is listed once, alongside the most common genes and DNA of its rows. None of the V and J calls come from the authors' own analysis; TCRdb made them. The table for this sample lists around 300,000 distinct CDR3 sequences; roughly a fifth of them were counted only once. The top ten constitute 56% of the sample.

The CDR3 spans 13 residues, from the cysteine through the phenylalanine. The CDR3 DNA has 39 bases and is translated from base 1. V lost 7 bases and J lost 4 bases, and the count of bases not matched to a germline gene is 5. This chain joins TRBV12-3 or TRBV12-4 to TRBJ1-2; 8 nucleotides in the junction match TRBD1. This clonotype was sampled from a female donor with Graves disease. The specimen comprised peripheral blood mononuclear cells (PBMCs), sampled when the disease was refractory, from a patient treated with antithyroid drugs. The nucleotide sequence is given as TGTGCCAGCAACCCGACAGGGGTCTATGGCTACACCTTC. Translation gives CASNPTGVYGYTF.